This TCR beta chain is from a study of long-term antiretroviral therapy in people with HIV. V dropped 6 bases and J dropped 1; count of bases not matched to a gene: 13. The CDR3 sequence is 17 residues long. Germline values: CDR1 KGHSH, CDR2 LQKENI. Every specimen held between roughly 0.9-10 million cryopreserved PBMC. These were thawed and washed before DNA extraction. Version v3.0 of the immunoSEQ assay was performed at survey level. Repertoires were generated with immunoSEQ multiplex PCR, while TCRdb's copy carries only in-frame clones and drops some. The data contain roughly 6,400 clones, under 85% of them singletons. By proportion, this clone is medium-sized.

V gene TRBV18 combines with J gene TRBJ2-7, with 9 nucleotides matching TRBD2. Source: unsorted PBMCs, taken 0.5 years before starting antiretroviral therapy. The receptor was isolated from a man in his forties with HIV. The CDR3 sequence is CASSRSVAGDLSYEQYF. The CDR3 coding sequence is TGTGCCAGCTCCCGCAGTGTAGCGGGGGACCTATCCTACGAGCAGTACTTC. Combining the CDR3 with reference TRBV18 and TRBJ2-7 gives the whole variable domain NAGVMQNPRHLVRRRGQEARLRCSPMKGHSHVYWYRQLPEEGLKFMVYLQKENIIDESGMPKERFSAEFPKEGPSILRIQQVVRGDSAAYFCASSRSVAGDLSYEQYFGPGTRLTVT.